This T cell receptor beta chain was sequenced for a study of CD8 T cells in Susac syndrome. This CDR3 region has 14 residues. The germline V and J ends were trimmed by 7 bases and 2 bases, with 15 bases remaining between them. Germline lookup yields CDR1 MNHNY and CDR2 SVGAGI (reference sequence). The authors carried out high-throughput sequencing of TCR beta. They applied it to CD8+ and CD4+ T cells obtained from blood. Negative isolation was applied to CD8+ and CD4+ T cells, and FACS enrichment was applied to TEMRA cells. With random hexamers, 0.5 to 1 ug RNA was reverse transcribed. An immunoSEQ multiplex PCR amplified TCR beta CDR3 over 54 Vbeta and 13 Jbeta. Each CDR3 protein gets one entry after TCRdb re-called the immunoSEQ multiplex PCR reads with MiXCR. The sample comprises approximately 190,000 distinct CDR3 sequences, 85% to 95% of which are singletons, and approximately 0.1% rests with the top ten.

This sequence was found in a human donor in good health. The V call is TRBV6-6, the J call TRBJ2-7; D not resolved. The specimen sequenced was CD4+ T cells from PBMCs. The CDR3 DNA reads TGTGCCAGCACCAGGAGTGGGGAAACCTACGAGCAGTACTTC. Translating it yields CASTRSGETYEQYF.